This is a list of T cell receptor beta chains from one sample in a study of identical twins. MiXCR was run by TCRdb on the 5' RACE reads, yielding one entry per CDR3 protein. This table has 400,000 to 500,000 distinct CDR3 sequences, roughly an eighth appearing once. The same specimen was also included in a second study, on yellow fever vaccine responses in identical twins.

Material: CD4+ T cells sorted from blood. All receptors derive from a woman between 18 and 30 years old in good health. The CDR3 runs from the conserved cysteine through the conserved F or W. D genes are given only for firm matches. The size entry is marked missing in some rows and otherwise reads once, few, many or a size class.

v_gene: TRBV3-1
d_gene: NA
abundance: NA
j_gene: TRBJ1-6
CDR3nt: TGTGCCAGCAGCAGAGGAGACAATAATTCACCCCTCCACTTT
CDR3aa: CASSRGDNNSPLHF

v_gene: TRBV5-1
d_gene: NA
abundance: NA
j_gene: TRBJ2-7
CDR3nt: TGCGCCAGCAGTTCTACGACTGCCTCCTACGAGCAGTACTTC
CDR3aa: CASSSTTASYEQYF

v_gene: TRBV7-2
d_gene: NA
abundance: NA
j_gene: TRBJ2-7
CDR3nt: TGTGCCAGCAGCTTAGTGCGCGGGCGGGGCTTCCCCTACGAGCAGTACTTC
CDR3aa: CASSLVRGRGFPYEQYF

v_gene: TRBV6-8
d_gene: TRBD2
abundance: NA
j_gene: TRBJ2-1
CDR3nt: TGTGCCAGCAGTTATAGCGGGAGGCAATACAATGAGCAGTTCTTC
CDR3aa: CASSYSGRQYNEQFF

v_gene: TRBV18
d_gene: NA
abundance: NA
j_gene: TRBJ1-6
CDR3nt: TGTGCCAGCTCACGCACCCCAACCGGGACGGACTATAATTCACCCCTCCACTTT
CDR3aa: CASSRTPTGTDYNSPLHF

v_gene: TRBV11-2
d_gene: TRBD1
abundance: NA
j_gene: TRBJ2-4
CDR3nt: TGTGCCAGCAGCTTAGGACAGGGGATGATAAACATTCAGTACTTC
CDR3aa: CASSLGQGMINIQYF

v_gene: TRBV11-2
d_gene: NA
abundance: NA
j_gene: TRBJ2-3
CDR3nt: TGTGCCAGCAGCGATGCGCAGTATTTT
CDR3aa: CASSDAQYF

v_gene: TRBV6-2/TRBV6-3
d_gene: TRBD2
abundance: NA
j_gene: TRBJ2-1
CDR3nt: TGTGCCAGCAGTTTTCCGGGCGGGAGTTCTGCCAATGAGCAGTTCTTC
CDR3aa: CASSFPGGSSANEQFF

v_gene: TRBV10-3
d_gene: TRBD1
abundance: few
j_gene: TRBJ1-3
CDR3nt: TGTGCCACAGCCGGACAGGCGGGAGGAAACACCATATATTTT
CDR3aa: CATAGQAGGNTIYF

v_gene: TRBV20-1
d_gene: NA
abundance: few
j_gene: TRBJ2-3
CDR3nt: TGCAGTGCTAGACAGCGGGGCACAGATACGCAGTATTTT
CDR3aa: CSARQRGTDTQYF

v_gene: TRBV28
d_gene: NA
abundance: NA
j_gene: TRBJ2-6
CDR3nt: TGTGCCAGCTTCATGAGTAGGGGAGTAGAGAAGTCTGGGGCCAACGTCCTGACTTTC
CDR3aa: CASFMSRGVEKSGANVLTF

v_gene: TRBV7-7
d_gene: TRBD2
abundance: NA
j_gene: TRBJ2-2
CDR3nt: TGTGCTAGCAGCTTAGTCCTAGCGGGGACCGGGGAGCTGTTTTTT
CDR3aa: CASSLVLAGTGELFF

v_gene: TRBV29-1
d_gene: NA
abundance: many
j_gene: TRBJ1-5
CDR3nt: TGCAGCGTTGAGGTGGGGGAAGGGCAGCCCCAGCATTTT
CDR3aa: CSVEVGEGQPQHF

v_gene: TRBV6-2/TRBV6-3
d_gene: NA
abundance: few
j_gene: TRBJ1-1
CDR3nt: TGTGCCAGCAGTTACGGGGGTCCCACTGAAGCTTTCTTT
CDR3aa: CASSYGGPTEAFF

v_gene: TRBV6-6
d_gene: NA
abundance: few
j_gene: TRBJ2-7
CDR3nt: TGTGCCAGCAGTTACCAGTCATCCTACGAGCAGTACTTC
CDR3aa: CASSYQSSYEQYF

v_gene: TRBV5-1
d_gene: NA
abundance: NA
j_gene: TRBJ1-2
CDR3nt: TGCGCCAGCAGCTTGGAAGCGGTTGATGGCTACACCTTC
CDR3aa: CASSLEAVDGYTF

v_gene: TRBV7-9
d_gene: NA
abundance: NA
j_gene: TRBJ2-6
CDR3nt: TGTGCCAGCAGCCCCCTGACAGGAATCTCTGGGGCCAACGTCCTGACTTTC
CDR3aa: CASSPLTGISGANVLTF